Below are 17 T cell receptor beta chains sequenced from a single sample in a study of T cell clonality in common variable immunodeficiency. The table came from immunoSEQ multiplex PCR; TCRdb's copy has only in-frame clones and leaves some out. The sample has approximately 57,000 clones, none seen only once; the top ten hold over 0.8%. The sample was peripheral blood mononuclear cells. All receptors derive from a person between 18 and 70 years old in good health.

This clone was detected many times. CDR3: CSARPGQRNEKLFF. The part of the CDR3 DNA that was read is TGCAGTGCTAGACCGGGACAGCGTAATGAAAAA. The V and J genes are TRBV20-1 and TRBJ1-4, with 7 bases fitting TRBD1. The read gets to within 3 residues of the CDR3 end, and the germline J gene fills in the rest. This CDR3 region has 14 residues. The V segment lost 2 bases and the J segment 4 bases; nucleotides outside the gene matches: 4. The germline V gene has CDR1 DFQATT and CDR2 SNEGSKA (reference sequence).

This clone was seen ten or more times. The read ends 3 residues shy of where the CDR3 ends; the end is completed using the germline J gene. The chain uses TRBV5-1 and TRBJ1-4; 7 nucleotides agree with TRBD1. In germline, CDR1 is SGHRS, CDR2 YFSETQ. J gave up 4 bases and V 4 bases, and 13 bases lay outside the gene matches. The CDR3 loop spans 17 amino acids. CDR3 DNA (partial): TGCGCCAGCAGCGGGAAGGAACAGGGGATTGGTAATGAAAAA. Protein product: CASSGKEQGIGNEK. The entire CDR3 sequence reads CASSGKEQGIGNEKLFF.

This clone was seen many times. The read ends 3 residues shy of where the CDR3 ends; the end is completed using the germline J gene. The V gene is TRBV7-6, the J gene TRBJ2-1; TRBD2 is a possible D gene (6 bases). Trimming left V 5 bases short and J 8 bases short, with 19 bases between. CDR1 and CDR2 from the germline V gene are SGHVS and FNYEAQ. CDR3 length: 15 residues. The covered CDR3 bases are TGTGCCAGCAGCGCGACTAGTAGGGGTATCGATGAG. It encodes CASSATSRGIDE. The entire CDR3 reads CASSATSRGIDEQFF.

In its sample, this clone was seen many times. With the read ending 3 residues before the CDR3 end, the germline J gene is used to fill in that end. This rearrangement joins TRBV20-1 to TRBJ1-1; D is unresolved. The V gene's germline CDR1 is DFQATT and CDR2 SNEGSKA (reference sequence). The CDR3 is 13 amino acids. V lost 8 bases to trimming and J lost 1 base, with 14 bases between them. The CDR3 loop is CSSTPGGNTEAFF. The covered CDR3 bases are TGCAGTAGTACACCTGGCGGGAACACTGAA.

The covered CDR3 bases are TGTGCCAGCAGCTTGGTAGGGGCTGGAGTACACGAG. It specifies CASSLVGAGVHE. The full CDR3 sequence reads CASSLVGAGVHEQYF. The chain uses TRBV5-6 and TRBJ2-7, with D perhaps matching TRBD1 (5 bases). The CDR3 extends 3 residues past the end of the read, so its final part is completed from the germline J gene. Trimming removed 0 bases from V and 5 bases from J, with 15 bases in between. The germline V gene encodes CDR1 SGHDT and CDR2 YYEEEE. This CDR3 is built from 15 residues.

This clone has ten or more counts. The read stops 3 residues short of the end of the CDR3; the missing end is completed from the germline J gene. V is TRBV19 and J is TRBJ2-7; tentative D call: TRBD2 (5 bases). The CDR3 loop spans 15 amino acids. V lost 0 bases to trimming and J lost 2 bases, with 11 bases between them. Germline assignment: CDR1 LNHDA and CDR2 SQIVND (reference sequence). CDR3 bases read: TGTGCCAGTAGTATAGATTTCGGGGTAACCTACGAG. It is translated as CASSIDFGVTYE. The entire CDR3 reads CASSIDFGVTYEQYF.

This clone appeared many times. The read gets to within 3 residues of the CDR3 end, and the germline J gene fills in the rest. The rearrangement links TRBV6-4 to TRBJ2-1, with TRBD2 matching over 7 bases. Germline lookup yields CDR1 MRHNA and CDR2 SNTAGT. V lost 4 bases and J lost 1; bases outside the gene matches: 7. The CDR3 covers 16 residues. CDR3 bases read: TGTGCCAGCAGTGCACTTCCGGGACTATCCTACAATGAG. Protein sequence: CASSALPGLSYNE. The full CDR3 sequence reads CASSALPGLSYNEQFF.

This clone came up many times. The CDR3 end falls 3 residues outside the read, so it is completed with the germline J gene. The rearrangement uses TRBV2 and TRBJ2-2; a weak D match, TRBD2 (6 bases). Germline lookup yields CDR1 SNHLY and CDR2 FYNNEI. The length of the CDR3 is 14 residues. V was shortened by 7 bases and J by 3 bases, with 12 bases between the two germline ends. CDR3 DNA (partial): TGTGCCAGCAAGATGGGACTTTACACCGGGGAG. This translates into CASKMGLYTGE. Given in full, the CDR3 is CASKMGLYTGELFF. Full variable domain (rest looked up from reference TRBV2 and TRBJ2-2): EPEVTQTPSHQVTQMGQEVILRCVPISNHLYFYWYRQILGQKVEFLVSFYNNEISEKSEIFDDQFSVERPDGSNFTLKIRSTKLEDSAMYFCASKMGLYTGELFFGEGSRLTVL.

This clone was found many times. The CDR3 end is not reached by the read, which stops 3 residues before it; the germline J gene fills it in. The chain joins TRBV7-2 to TRBJ1-2; a weak D match, TRBD1 (5 bases). The CDR3 runs to 13 residues. Per germline, CDR1 SGHTA and CDR2 FQGNSA. The CDR3 region is CASSLSGGAGYTF. The covered CDR3 bases are TGTGCCAGCAGCTTATCTGGTGGGGCCGGC. Supplemented by reference TRBV7-2 and TRBJ1-2, the full variable domain reads GAGVSQSPSNKVTEKGKDVELRCDPISGHTALYWYRQSLGQGLEFLIYFQGNSAPDKSGLPSDRFSAERTGGSVSTLTIQRTQQEDSAVYLCASSLSGGAGYTFGSGTRLTVV.

The sample holds many counts of this clone. The read finishes 3 residues shy of the CDR3 end, and the germline J gene is used to complete it. The chain combines TRBV5-6 with TRBJ1-1, with D hard to call. The V end lost 0 bases, the J end lost 0 bases, and 6 bases lay between the germline ends. Germline CDR1 reads SGHDT; CDR2 reads YYEEEE. CDR3 size: 14 residues. CDR3 sequence: CASSLDRLNTEAFF. The part of the CDR3 DNA that was read is TGTGCCAGCAGCTTGGACAGATTGAACACTGAA.

This clone was picked up many times. The read ends 3 residues shy of where the CDR3 ends; the end is completed using the germline J gene. The V gene is TRBV20-1, the J gene TRBJ2-2; a weak D match, TRBD2 (7 bases). The CDR3 is made up of 15 amino acids. Germline V gene data show CDR1 as DFQATT and CDR2 as SNEGSKA (reference sequence). Trimming pared 6 bases from V and 5 bases from J, leaving 19 bases between. Incomplete CDR3 DNA: TGCAGTGCCAGAAAGGGGGGGCGGTCGACCGGGGAG. It encodes CSARKGGRSTGE. The CDR3, in full, reads CSARKGGRSTGELFF.

Many counts were recorded for this clone. Read sequence stops 3 residues before the CDR3 end, and the germline J gene provides the missing end. The chain links TRBV5-6 to TRBJ2-2; D might be TRBD1 (6 bases). CDR1 is SGHDT and CDR2 is YYEEEE in the germline V gene. The length of the CDR3 is 15 residues. V was trimmed by 2 bases and J by 5 bases, leaving 13 bases between them. The sequenced part of the CDR3 DNA is TGTGCCAGCAGCTTAAGGGGGTATCGGACCGGGGAG. Amino acid sequence: CASSLRGYRTGE. The full CDR3 reads CASSLRGYRTGELFF.

This clone was detected many times. Read sequence stops 3 residues before the CDR3 end, and the germline J gene provides the missing end. The chain uses TRBV20-1 and TRBJ2-1; TRBD1 is a possible D gene (6 bases). V dropped 5 bases and J dropped 3 bases, with 17 bases sitting between them. The germline CDR1 and CDR2 sequences are DFQATT and SNEGSKA (reference sequence). The length of the CDR3 is 15 residues. Partial CDR3 DNA: TGCAGTGCTCCCCAGGCCGGGACATACTACAATGAG. Protein sequence: CSAPQAGTYYNE. The whole CDR3 protein reads CSAPQAGTYYNEQFF.

This clone was seen many times. The CDR3 end lies 3 residues beyond the end of the read and is filled in from the germline J gene. J is TRBJ2-7 and V is TRBV28; no reliable D call. The CDR3 spans 12 residues. The V gene's germline CDR1 is MDHEN and CDR2 SYDVKM. Trimming shortened V by 3 bases and J by 4 bases, and 7 bases separated the two germline ends. The CDR3 sequence is CASSLVAYEQYF. CDR3 DNA, as far as it was read: TGTGCCAGCAGTTTGGTTGCGTACGAG.

This clone was detected ten times or more. The read ends 3 residues shy of where the CDR3 ends; the end is completed using the germline J gene. The V and J genes are TRBV7-3 and TRBJ2-1; possible D gene TRBD2, 5 bases. This CDR3 has 15 residues. Deletions cut 2 bases from V and 0 bases from J, with 8 bases between. In germline, CDR1 is SGHTA, CDR2 FQGTGA. This chain's CDR3 is CASSLAGPSYNEQFF. The covered CDR3 bases are TGTGCCAGCAGCTTAGCGGGCCCCTCCTACAATGAG.

This clone was seen many times. The CDR3 goes on 3 residues after the read ends, and that part is filled in from the germline J gene. V is TRBV7-2 and J is TRBJ2-1; TRBD2 is a possible D gene (6 bases). Germline lookup yields CDR1 SGHTA and CDR2 FQGNSA. Trimming took off 2 bases at V and 1 base at J, with 9 bases between the two ends. This CDR3 has 15 amino acids. CDR3 DNA (partial): TGTGCCAGCAGCTTACGGGGGAGTTCCTACAATGAG. This codes for CASSLRGSSYNE. The CDR3 as a whole reads CASSLRGSSYNEQFF.

This clone was counted at least ten times. The CDR3 end lies 3 residues beyond the end of the read and is filled in from the germline J gene. This rearrangement joins TRBV28 to TRBJ2-7; 8 bases match TRBD1. Looked up from germline, CDR1 is MDHEN and CDR2 is SYDVKM. CDR3 size: 16 residues. Unmatched junction bases numbered 11, after V lost 5 bases and J lost 2 bases. The CDR3 loop reads CASSPPSGTGTYEQYF. The sequenced CDR3 bases are TGTGCCAGCAGTCCTCCCTCCGGGACAGGAACCTACGAG.